The entry that follows covers one T cell receptor (beta chain) sequence. Its specificity is not known. The sample is drawn from a study of OX40 agonist ivuxolimab in advanced cancers. Regarding the study as a whole: Among the lowest peripheral clonal expansion occurred in 0.1-3.0 mg/kg partial responders. Normalized T-cell clonal expansion was also low in a subset of nonresponders. On average, a greater number of expanded clones characterised CD8+ T cells relative to CD4+.

The CDR3 consists of 13 residues. Trimming shortened V by 1 base and J by 5 bases, and 9 bases separated the two germline ends. Germline lookup yields CDR1 MNHNY and CDR2 SVGAGI (reference sequence). Data came from immunoSEQ multiplex PCR; TCRdb stores just in-frame clones and leaves some out. This table has tens of thousands of clones, 60% to 80% appearing once. Patients were ruled out by autoimmune disease history or systemic immunosuppression. This specimen was CD4+ or CD8+ T cells sorted from blood, taken in a trial of the OX40 agonist ivuxolimab. This TCR was recovered from an adult with an advanced solid tumor such as melanoma, head and neck, liver or kidney cancer. The chain carries TRBV6-6 and TRBJ2-7, with D hard to call. For the CDR3, the DNA is TGTGCCAGCAGTTACTTTGCATCGGACGAGCAGTACTTC. This gives the protein CASSYFASDEQYF.